The present T cell receptor (beta chain) was sequenced within a study of blood T cell repertoires in COVID-19. The V gene's germline CDR1 is SGHDN and CDR2 FVKESK. The CDR3 length is 13 residues. V lost 1 base, J lost 5 bases, and 8 bases lay in between. Study processing details: Amplification of reference gene primers was used by the study to estimate nucleated cell counts. The protocol was immunoSEQ multiplex PCR, while the TCRdb copy is restricted to in-frame clones and leaves out a portion. V, J and clone size were drawn from that table, and D and trimming were deduced from the DNA. Altogether 110,000 or so clones are present, about 88% being singletons, with the ten largest covering 8.4%.

The sequence was obtained from a woman aged 70-85 years who had recovered from COVID-19. Sequencing was done on a sample of peripheral blood. V and J are TRBV14 and TRBJ1-1; D remains ambiguous. The CDR3 region is CASSQVRGTEAFF. CDR3 DNA sequence: TGTGCCAGCAGCCAAGTACGGGGAACTGAAGCTTTCTTT. The whole variable domain, remainder taken from reference TRBV14 and TRBJ1-1, is EAGVTQFPSHSVIEKGQTVTLRCDPISGHDNLYWYRRVMGKEIKFLLHFVKESKQDESGMPNNRFLAERTGGTYSTLKVQPAELEDSGVYFCASSQVRGTEAFFGQGTRLTVV.